The text below deals with one T cell receptor (beta chain). Clones were sequenced by immunoSEQ multiplex PCR, and TCRdb holds only the in-frame ones, with some missing. The data contain 86,000 or so clones, about 93% of them singletons. These data originate in a study of T cell responses to AZD1222 COVID-19 vaccine. This receptor was obtained from an adult who received the AZD1222 COVID-19 vaccine. This material consisted of peripheral blood, taken 28 days after the second AZD1222 dose.

CDR3 protein: CAWSVGQQETQYF. CDR3 nucleotide sequence: TGTGCCTGGAGTGTAGGTCAGCAAGAGACCCAGTACTTC. The rearrangement links TRBV30 to TRBJ2-5; D uncertain. Germline V lookup: CDR1 GTSNPN, CDR2 SVGIG (reference sequence). The length of the CDR3 is 13 residues. The V end was cut by 0 bases, the J end by 2 bases, with 7 bases between.